This T cell receptor (beta chain) was captured in a study of T cell responses to AZD1222 COVID-19 vaccine. Study findings and constraints: Possibly, clonal diversity was underestimated; donors were largely white British and included more females.

The CDR3 is 15 amino acids. The germline V gene has CDR1 MNHEY and CDR2 SVGEGT. The V end was cut by 5 bases, the J end by 3 bases, with 17 bases between. Repertoires were generated with immunoSEQ multiplex PCR, while TCRdb's copy carries only in-frame clones and drops some. The sample contains about 150,000 clones, approximately 92% of which appear only once. As to this clone: Its antigen is unknown.

Investigators merged groups given second doses at roughly 4 or roughly 12 weeks. The material sequenced was peripheral blood, taken 28 days after the second AZD1222 dose. This TCR was sampled from an adult who received the AZD1222 COVID-19 vaccine. The rearrangement joins TRBV6-2 or TRBV6-3 to TRBJ2-7; D may be TRBD2 (6 bases). As DNA, the CDR3 is TGTGCCAGCAGTCACAGAGTAGCGGAAATCTACGAGCAGTACTTC. This encodes CASSHRVAEIYEQYF.